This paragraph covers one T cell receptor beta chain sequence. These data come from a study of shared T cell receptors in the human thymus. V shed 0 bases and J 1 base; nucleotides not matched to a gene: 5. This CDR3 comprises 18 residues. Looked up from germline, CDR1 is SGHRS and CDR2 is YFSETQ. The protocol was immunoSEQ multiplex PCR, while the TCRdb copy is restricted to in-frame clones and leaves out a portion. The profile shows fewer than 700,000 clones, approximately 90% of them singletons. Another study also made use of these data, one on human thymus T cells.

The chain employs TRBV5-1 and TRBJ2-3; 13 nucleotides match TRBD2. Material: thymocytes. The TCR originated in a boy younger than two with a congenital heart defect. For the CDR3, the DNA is TGCGCCAGCAGCTTGGCGCGCACTAGCGGGAGGGGCACAGATACGCAGTATTTT. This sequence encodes CASSLARTSGRGTDTQYF.